The clone carrying this TCR beta chain is judged medium-sized. Its cognate antigen is unknown. V was pared by 3 bases and J by 0 bases, with 2 bases of the junction left unmatched. The CDR3 is 14 residues long. In germline, CDR1 is SGHRS, CDR2 YFSETQ. Memory CD4+ T cells were sorted as CD4+CD45RO+CD25- cells. Whole-study findings and limits: Tumor-infiltrating Treg TCR alpha and beta sequences overlapped most with tumor naive CD4+ T cells, then blood naive. Larger-cohort validation covered only one TCR beta V-J rearrangement.

Full-length variable regions came from constant-region reverse primers plus semi-nested Nested Universal Primer A PCR. Each CDR3 protein is one row after TCRdb ran MiXCR on the 5' RACE reads. The table shows about 5,800 distinct CDR3 sequences, with roughly 32% occurring only once. The receptor was isolated from a female donor with breast cancer. The specimen was memory CD4+ T cells sorted from a lymph node. As to subset: memory CD4+ T cells, CD4+CD45RO+CD25-. The chain combines TRBV5-1 with TRBJ1-2; 7 nucleotides align to TRBD1. The CDR3 is CASSWDSPNYGYTF. The CDR3 nucleotides read TGCGCCAGCAGCTGGGACAGCCCTAACTATGGCTACACCTTC.